The rows below give T cell receptor beta chains drawn from one sample of a study of blood T cell repertoires in COVID-19. Data came from immunoSEQ multiplex PCR; TCRdb stores just in-frame clones and leaves some out. Among fewer than 250,000 clones listed, 83% were seen once. The specimen was peripheral blood. Receptors were obtained from a human donor in a cohort sampled during active COVID-19. CDR3s include the opening cysteine and the closing phenylalanine or tryptophan. A D gene is named only where the DNA matches it firmly. Clone size is not always given. Where it is, it says once, few, many or a class for expanded clones.

-	-	TRBV5-1	TRBJ1-6	TGCGCCAGCAGCGCCGGGTGGGATAATTCACCCCTCCACTTT	CASSAGWDNSPLHF
-	-	TRBV6-5	TRBJ1-2	TGTGCCAGCAATACAGGAGACTATGGCTACACCTTC	CASNTGDYGYTF
-	-	TRBV10-2	TRBJ1-6	TGCGCCAGCAGTCAGCTCCGGACAGATAATTCACCCCTCCACTTT	CASSQLRTDNSPLHF
-	-	TRBV29-1	TRBJ2-2	TGCAGCGTTGACCAGGGAAACACCGGGGAGCTGTTTTTT	CSVDQGNTGELFF
TRBD2	once	TRBV5-1	TRBJ2-1	TGCGCCAGCAGCTCACGGACTAGCGGAACAGACAATGAGCAGTTCTTC	CASSSRTSGTDNEQFF
TRBD2	-	TRBV11-1	TRBJ2-1	TGTGCCAGCAGCTCGCCTAGCGGGAGAGATATATATGAGCAGTTCTTC	CASSSPSGRDIYEQFF
TRBD2	-	TRBV5-8	TRBJ2-7	TGTGCCAGCTCCGTAGCGGGAGGACGTTCCTACGAGCAGTACTTC	CASSVAGGRSYEQYF
-	-	TRBV11-3	TRBJ2-2	TGTGCCAGCAGCCCCAGGGCAGGGAACACCGGGGAGCTGTTTTTT	CASSPRAGNTGELFF
TRBD1	-	TRBV6-6	TRBJ2-1	TGTGCCAGCATTTTAACCGGGACAGGGACTATTCATGAGCAGTTCTTC	CASILTGTGTIHEQFF
-	once	TRBV11-2	TRBJ2-1	TGTGCCAGCACCCCGAGGGGGGGCGCCTCCTACAATGAGCAGTTCTTC	CASTPRGGASYNEQFF
-	-	TRBV11-3	TRBJ2-7	TGTGCCAGCAGCTTAGACTCTCACAGGGACTACGAGCAGTACTTC	CASSLDSHRDYEQYF
TRBD2	-	TRBV6-5	TRBJ2-1	TGTGCCAGCAGTTCCCTGACTAGCGGGAGGGTGGATGAGCAGTTCTTC	CASSSLTSGRVDEQFF
TRBD1	-	TRBV4-1	TRBJ1-5	TGCGCCAGCAGCCCGACAGGGACTAGCAATCAGCCCCAGCATTTT	CASSPTGTSNQPQHF
-	-	TRBV10-1	TRBJ2-1	TGCGCCAGCAGTCACCGGGACTTCCGTTTCAATGAGCAGTTCTTC	CASSHRDFRFNEQFF
TRBD2	once	TRBV3-1/TRBV3-2	TRBJ2-5	TGTGCCAGCCGTCTTCTAGCGGGGGGCCAAGAGACCCAGTACTTC	CASRLLAGGQETQYF
-	-	TRBV27	TRBJ1-2	TGTGCCAGCACCCCCGGGGCTGGGGGCTTCTATGGCTACACCTTC	CASTPGAGGFYGYTF
TRBD1	-	TRBV3-1/TRBV3-2	TRBJ1-6	TGTGCCAGCAGCCAAGGATCAGACAGGGGAAACTCACCCCTCCACTTT	CASSQGSDRGNSPLHF
TRBD2	-	TRBV7-9	TRBJ2-3	TGTGCCAGCAGCCCTAGCGGGAGCAGCACAGATACGCAGTATTTT	CASSPSGSSTDTQYF
-	once	TRBV19	TRBJ1-5	TGTGCCAGTAGTACCCGAGGAGGGCCGAATCAGCCCCAGCATTTT	CASSTRGGPNQPQHF
-	-	TRBV6-1	TRBJ2-7	TGTGCCAGCAGTGAAGCTTACTATAGACAGTTGGAGTACGAGCAGTACTTC	CASSEAYYRQLEYEQYF